Detailed here is one TCR beta chain. The data originate from a study of CD8 T cells in Susac syndrome. An amount of RNA that ranged from roughly 0.5 to 1 ug was reverse transcribed with random hexamers. In TCRdb, the immunoSEQ multiplex PCR reads were re-called with MiXCR into one record per CDR3 protein. The sample consists of around 190,000 distinct CDR3 sequences, under 95% of them appearing once. The ends lost 6 bases at V and 6 bases at J; junction bases unmatched: 1. The CDR3 consists of 11 residues. The chain employs TRBV12-3 or TRBV12-4 and TRBJ1-2; 7 bases match TRBD1. Material: CD4+ T cells from PBMCs. The clonotype comes from a human donor with Susac syndrome. The CDR3 nucleotides are TGTGCCAGCAGAGACAGGGATGGCTACACCTTC. It codes for CASRDRDGYTF.